These 29 T cell receptor beta chains were all obtained from the same sample, sequenced in a study of blood T cell repertoires in COVID-19. Assay used: immunoSEQ multiplex PCR; TCRdb lists only in-frame clones, some missing. The table records about 300,000 clones, around nine tenths of them present only once. Sequenced input: peripheral blood. The receptors derive from a woman aged 25-40 years with COVID-19, enrolled during active disease.

The J gene is TRBJ1-3, the V gene TRBV29-1; TRBD1 is a possible D gene (6 bases). Trimming stripped 3 bases from V and 0 bases from J, with 6 bases between. There are 13 residues in the CDR3. CDR1 and CDR2 (germline): SQVTM, ANQGSEA. The CDR3 nucleotides read TGCAGCGTTGAGACAGGCTCTGGAAACACCATATATTTT. Protein sequence: CSVETGSGNTIYF.

The J gene is TRBJ1-3, the V gene TRBV15, with TRBD1 identical over 7 bases. The CDR3 length is 15 residues. The V gene's germline CDR1 is LNHNV and CDR2 YYDKDF (reference sequence). V trimming: 3 bases; J trimming: 0 bases; junction bases outside the gene matches: 2. CDR3 in DNA: TGTGCCACCAGCAGGACAGGGACCTCTGGAAACACCATATATTTT. Translating it yields CATSRTGTSGNTIYF.

This chain uses TRBV2 with TRBJ1-2; no definite D call. The ends were cut back, 5 bases at V and 4 bases at J, with 14 bases in the middle. The CDR3 loop spans 14 amino acids. Germline loops: CDR1 SNHLY, CDR2 FYNNEI. The CDR3 DNA reads as TGTGCCAGCAGTCTTTATCCGACGGGCTATGGCTACACCTTC. This sequence encodes CASSLYPTGYGYTF.

V gene TRBV6-5 combines with J gene TRBJ1-6, with D hard to call. The V end lost 6 bases, the J end lost 0 bases, and 9 bases lay between the germline ends. The V gene's germline CDR1 is MNHEY and CDR2 SVGAGI. The CDR3 sequence is 15 residues long. CDR3 DNA: TGTGCCAGCAGGGGCTCAAACTCCTATAATTCACCCCTCCACTTT. This codes for CASRGSNSYNSPLHF.

V and J are TRBV30 and TRBJ1-2, with TRBD1 as a possible D gene (6 bases). V was shortened by 2 bases and J by 7 bases, with 14 bases between the two germline ends. The CDR3 has 13 amino acids. Germline-derived CDR1 and CDR2 are GTSNPN and SVGIG (reference sequence). The chain's CDR3 is CAWSPRLDSGYTF. For the CDR3, the DNA is TGTGCCTGGAGTCCCCGACTGGACAGTGGCTACACCTTC.

This sequence joins TRBV10-3 and TRBJ1-3, with TRBD1 identical over 8 bases. The CDR3 has 15 amino acids. The V and J ends lost 8 bases and 2 bases, in that order; junction bases with no gene match: 8. The germline V gene has CDR1 ENHRY and CDR2 SYGVKD. The CDR3 sequence: CAIGRRGLTGNTIYF. In DNA form, the CDR3 reads TGTGCCATCGGTCGCAGGGGGCTAACTGGAAACACCATATATTTT.

V gene TRBV24-1 combines with J gene TRBJ2-1, with D perhaps matching TRBD1 (6 bases). In germline, CDR1 is KGHDR, CDR2 SFDVKD. This CDR3 is built from 16 residues. The germline V and J ends were trimmed by 6 bases and 0 bases, with 14 bases remaining between them. CDR3 in DNA: TGTGCCACCAGTATAGGGGGTTCTAGCTCCTACAATGAGCAGTTCTTC. Residues: CATSIGGSSSYNEQFF.

This clone was seen just once. J is TRBJ2-3 and V is TRBV5-3; weak D call: TRBD1 (6 bases). TRBV5-3 is known as an ORF, though its function is uncertain. Trimming stripped 10 bases from V and 7 bases from J, with 16 bases between. This CDR3 has 12 amino acids. The CDR3 sequence is CAGGIPQNTQYF. CDR3 bases: TGTGCCGGGGGCATCCCACAGAATACGCAGTATTTT.

The chain is built from TRBV6-2 or TRBV6-3 and TRBJ2-5; 9 positions match TRBD1. V was clipped by 0 bases and J by 3 bases; unmatched bases: 14. Germline V gene data show CDR1 as MNHEY and CDR2 as SVGEGT. CDR3 length: 19 residues. This CDR3 is CASSYSRPTNRGREETQYF. The DNA of the CDR3 is TGTGCCAGCAGTTACTCCAGACCCACAAACAGGGGGCGCGAAGAGACCCAGTACTTC.

In this sample, this clone turned up once. The chain couples TRBV4-1 to TRBJ2-7; 7 nucleotides match TRBD1. The V segment lost 0 bases and the J segment 4 bases; nucleotides outside the gene matches: 9. Germline lookup yields CDR1 MGHRA and CDR2 YSYEKL. The CDR3 spans 16 residues. CDR3 bases: TGCGCCAGCAGCCAAGACCCGCCAGGGGGTTCGTACGAGCAGTACTTC. It encodes CASSQDPPGGSYEQYF.

The genes are TRBV5-1 and TRBJ1-1, with 8 positions matching TRBD1. V shed 6 bases, J shed 6 bases, and the junction held 10 bases outside the gene matches. Germline-derived CDR1 and CDR2 are SGHRS and YFSETQ. This CDR3 is built from 14 residues. The CDR3 spells CASTTQGGGSEAFF. CDR3 nucleotides: TGCGCCAGCACTACACAGGGGGGAGGGTCTGAAGCTTTCTTT.

This clone occurred once. The V and J genes are TRBV5-1 and TRBJ2-1; D remains ambiguous. The V gene's germline CDR1 is SGHRS and CDR2 YFSETQ. V shed 0 bases and J shed 8 bases, with 3 bases lying between them. The CDR3 runs to 11 residues. The CDR3 DNA is TGCGCCAGCAGCTTGGTAGATGAGCAGTTCTTC. Protein: CASSLVDEQFF.

This chain uses TRBV30 with TRBJ1-5; 7 bases match TRBD1. Germline CDR1 GTSNPN, CDR2 SVGIG (reference sequence). The CDR3 consists of 15 residues. Trimming removed 2 bases from V and 4 bases from J; junction bases left unmatched: 8. Here the CDR3 DNA reads TGTGCCTGGAGTTCGACCGGGACAGTGAATCAGCCCCAGCATTTT. Amino acid sequence: CAWSSTGTVNQPQHF.

J is TRBJ1-1 and V is TRBV27; the match to TRBD1 covers 7 bases. This CDR3 is built from 15 residues. Germline V gives CDR1 MNHEY, CDR2 SMNVEV (reference sequence). V was pared by 5 bases and J by 1 base, with 7 bases of the junction left unmatched. This CDR3 is CASSKSPGGNTEAFF. The CDR3, as DNA: TGTGCCAGCAGTAAGAGCCCAGGGGGGAACACTGAAGCTTTCTTT.

In DNA form, the CDR3 reads TGTGCCAGCAGTTCAGGGCTACTCACTGAAGCTTTCTTT. Protein product: CASSSGLLTEAFF. The chain employs TRBV27 and TRBJ1-1; D perhaps matches TRBD1 (5 bases). Deletions cut 4 bases from V and 4 bases from J, with 10 bases between. The CDR3 extends over 13 amino acids. CDR1 MNHEY and CDR2 SMNVEV come from the germline V gene (reference sequence).

The rearrangement links TRBV11-2 to TRBJ1-3, with D perhaps matching TRBD1 (6 bases). Germline loops: CDR1 SGHAT, CDR2 FQNNGV. This CDR3 region has 15 residues. The V gene lost 5 bases and the J gene lost 0 bases, with 11 bases spanning the gap. The CDR3 DNA follows: TGTGCCAGCAGCCCGGACAGTATCTCTGGAAACACCATATATTTT. Translated, it gives CASSPDSISGNTIYF. Based on the CDR3 plus reference TRBV11-2 and TRBJ1-3, the full variable domain is EAGVAQSPRYKIIEKRQSVAFWCNPISGHATLYWYQQILGQGPKLLIQFQNNGVVDDSQLPKDRFSAERLKGVDSTLKIQPAKLEDSAVYLCASSPDSISGNTIYFGEGSWLTVV.

This chain joins TRBV10-3 and TRBJ2-3; 14 nucleotides align to TRBD2. Germline values: CDR1 ENHRY, CDR2 SYGVKD. The length of the CDR3 is 16 residues. J lost 4 bases, V lost 2 bases, and 2 bases had no gene match. CDR3 region: CAISEPTSGGADTQYF. The CDR3, as DNA: TGTGCCATCAGTGAGCCGACTAGCGGGGGGGCAGATACGCAGTATTTT.

This clone was counted only a few times. The chain employs TRBV7-9 and TRBJ1-2, with 8 bases lining up with TRBD1. Germline CDR1 SEHNR, CDR2 FQNEAQ (reference sequence). V dropped 3 bases and J dropped 7; count of bases not matched to a gene: 7. The CDR3 is 14 residues long. This CDR3 is CASSFGHRGAGYTF. The CDR3 DNA reads as TGTGCCAGCAGCTTTGGGCACAGGGGGGCTGGCTACACCTTC.

This rearrangement joins TRBV6-5 to TRBJ1-6, with D perhaps TRBD1 (6 bases). V shed 6 bases and J shed 5 bases, with 11 bases lying between them. The CDR3 sequence is 14 residues long. Per the germline V gene, CDR1 is MNHEY and CDR2 is SVGAGI. The CDR3 loop reads CASRPGQNNSPLHF. The CDR3 DNA reads TGTGCCAGCAGGCCCGGACAGAATAATTCACCCCTCCACTTT.

The chain recombines TRBV27 with TRBJ2-2, with 7 bases that match TRBD2. The CDR3 spans 14 residues. With V trimmed by 5 bases and J by 7 bases, 7 bases remained unmatched. Germline V gives CDR1 MNHEY, CDR2 SMNVEV (reference sequence). CDR3: CASSHSGFGGELFF. The CDR3 DNA follows: TGTGCCAGCAGTCATAGCGGGTTCGGCGGGGAGCTGTTTTTT.

V usage is TRBV19 and J usage is TRBJ2-1; TRBD2 matches 10 bases. The CDR3 contains 16 residues. Trimming took 2 bases from V and 4 from J; bases not matched to a gene: 5. Germline-derived CDR1 and CDR2 are LNHDA and SQIVND (reference sequence). The CDR3 loop reads CASSILAGASYNEQFF. The DNA for the CDR3 is TGTGCCAGTAGTATACTAGCGGGGGCCTCTTACAATGAGCAGTTCTTC.

This chain joins TRBV5-4 and TRBJ2-3; D gene unclear. Germline loops: CDR1 SGHNT, CDR2 YYREEE (reference sequence). The CDR3 is 12 residues long. V lost 0 bases, J lost 7 bases, and 6 bases lay in between. This CDR3 reads CASSLGPNTQYF. The DNA of the CDR3 is TGTGCCAGCAGCTTGGGGCCAAATACGCAGTATTTT. Looking up the rest from reference TRBV5-4 and TRBJ2-3 gives the full variable domain: ETGVTQSPTHLIKTRGQQVTLRCSSQSGHNTVSWYQQALGQGPQFIFQYYREEENGRGNFPPRFSGLQFPNYSSELNVNALELDDSALYLCASSLGPNTQYFGPGTRLTVL.

The table lists this clone with a few counts. The chain carries TRBV3-1 (or the pseudogene TRBV3-2) and TRBJ2-1; perhaps TRBD2 as D (5 bases). Between the trimmed V and J ends, which lost 1 base and 9 bases, there was a span of 16 bases. The germline V gene has CDR1 LGHDT and CDR2 YNNKEL (reference sequence). The CDR3 has 15 amino acids. CDR3: CASSQGLSGFGEQFF. CDR3 in DNA: TGTGCCAGCAGCCAAGGGTTGTCGGGGTTTGGTGAGCAGTTCTTC.

The rearrangement uses TRBV5-1 and TRBJ1-1, with a weak D call TRBD1 (5 bases). The V gene lost 0 bases and the J gene lost 5 bases, with 14 bases spanning the gap. This CDR3 comprises 15 residues. Per the germline V gene, CDR1 is SGHRS and CDR2 is YFSETQ. In nucleotides, the CDR3 is TGCGCCAGCAGCTTGGAAGGTTGGGGGGAGACTGAAGCTTTCTTT. Translation: CASSLEGWGETEAFF.

The chain couples TRBV12-3 or TRBV12-4 to TRBJ1-6, with TRBD1 as a possible D gene (5 bases). Trimming took off 5 bases at V and 8 bases at J, with 7 bases between the two ends. The CDR3 consists of 12 residues. The DNA of the CDR3 is TGTGCCAGCAGTACAGGAGATTCACCCCTCCACTTT. Its translation: CASSTGDSPLHF.

This chain uses TRBV29-1 with TRBJ2-3, with D possibly being TRBD1 (5 bases). The CDR3 sequence is 16 residues long. Germline V CDR1 and CDR2: SQVTM, ANQGSEA. Trimming stripped 6 bases from V and 0 bases from J, with 19 bases between. For the CDR3, the DNA is TGCAGCGTGCGCTCAGTGGTGGGGCTGAGCACAGATACGCAGTATTTT. Protein: CSVRSVVGLSTDTQYF.

This clone appeared a single time. The CDR3 is CASSLASLDSETQYF. The CDR3 DNA reads as TGTGCCAGCAGCTTAGCCTCTTTAGATTCAGAGACCCAGTACTTC. The chain joins TRBV7-7 to TRBJ2-5; no clear D. CDR1 is SSHAT and CDR2 is FNYEAQ in the germline V gene (reference sequence). V was trimmed by 0 bases and J by 4 bases, leaving 12 bases between them. The CDR3 sequence is 15 residues long. Drawing the rest from reference TRBV7-7 and TRBJ2-5, the complete variable domain is GAGVSQSPRYKVTKRGQDVTLRCDPISSHATLYWYQQALGQGPEFLTYFNYEAQPDKSGLPSDRFSAERPEGSISTLTIQRTEQRDSAMYRCASSLASLDSETQYFGPGTRLLVL.

This sequence joins TRBV4-3 and TRBJ2-3; a possible D gene is TRBD2 (5 bases). In germline, CDR1 is LGHNA, CDR2 YSLEER. V was shortened by 0 bases and J by 0 bases, with 13 bases between the two germline ends. This CDR3 contains 17 residues. This CDR3 reads CASSQDRVSGSTDTQYF. The CDR3 coding sequence is TGCGCCAGCAGCCAAGATCGTGTGAGCGGAAGCACAGATACGCAGTATTTT.

This sequence joins TRBV7-8 and TRBJ1-2, with 8 bases identical to TRBD1. The J segment lost 5 bases and the V segment lost 3 bases, leaving 5 bases of the junction unmatched. Germline CDR1 and CDR2: SGHVS and FQNEAQ. The CDR3 has 14 residues. The CDR3 nucleotides are TGTGCCAGCAGCTTCCTTGGACAGGGTTATGGCTACACCTTC. It codes for CASSFLGQGYGYTF.